Shown below are 12 T cell receptor beta chains from a single sample sequenced in a study of response to subunit inactivated influenza vaccine (dated by TCRdb to the late 2010s). The time point label, as the study defines it: around 42 days after influenza vaccine administration. Library generation was performed with RT-PCR. Sequencer: Illumina HiSeq 2500. TCRdb cleaned the public reads at Q25 with fastp, built clones with MiXCR and kept in-frame beta chains. Rows matching on CDR3 protein sequence are summarized as one entry with the most common DNA and genes. The sample records about 500,000 distinct CDR3 sequences, approximately 13% of which are singletons. Around 12% of the sample is held by the ten biggest clonotypes. This specimen consisted of PBMCs from blood, obtained about 40 days after vaccination. These TCRs come from a man aged 45-65 years who received an inactivated influenza vaccine. Donor details come from another sample of the same person, matched by shared clones.

This clonotype was seen ten or more times. The chain uses TRBV20-1 and TRBJ2-7; TRBD1 or TRBD2 may be the D gene (7 bases each). CDR1 DFQATT and CDR2 SNEGSKA come from the germline V gene (reference sequence). The CDR3 covers 14 residues. V was clipped by 4 bases and J by 3 bases, with 16 bases between them. CDR3 sequence: CSATDRERGYEQYF. The CDR3 nucleotides read TGCAGTGCTACCGACAGGGAGCGGGGCTACGAGCAGTACTTC.

Many counts were recorded for this clonotype. The chain combines TRBV7-2 with TRBJ1-2, with 7 bases matching TRBD1. The CDR3 totals 13 residues. J gave up 2 bases and V 5 bases, and 2 bases lay outside the gene matches. CDR1 is SGHTA, CDR2 FQGNSA, per germline. The CDR3 DNA reads as TGTGCCAGCAGCCCGGACAGGAACTATGGCTACACCTTC. Translation: CASSPDRNYGYTF.

This chain joins TRBV20-1 and TRBJ2-2; 13 bases agree with TRBD2. Germline CDR1 reads DFQATT; CDR2 reads SNEGSKA (reference sequence). CDR3 length: 18 amino acids. The V and J ends lost 3 bases and 6 bases, in that order; junction bases with no gene match: 13. CDR3 loop: CSARGLAGYAANAGELFF. The CDR3 DNA follows: TGCAGTGCTAGGGGACTAGCGGGATATGCCGCCAACGCCGGGGAGCTGTTTTTT.

This clonotype was recorded many times. The junction departs from the called germline gene at one end, perhaps through a read error. The gene calls are TRBV29-1 and TRBJ2-1; weak D call: TRBD2 (6 bases). The CDR3 extends over 11 amino acids. From germline, CDR1 is SQVTM and CDR2 ANQGSEA. The CDR3, as DNA: TGCAGCGTTGACCCCCGGGACTCTACCTCCTTC. Translation: CSVDPRDSTSF.

This clonotype was observed at least ten times. V gene TRBV20-1 combines with J gene TRBJ2-5, with D possibly being TRBD1 (5 bases). The CDR3 length is 14 residues. V was shortened by 6 bases and J by 3 bases, with 17 bases between the two germline ends. Germline V CDR1 and CDR2: DFQATT, SNEGSKA (reference sequence). The CDR3 DNA sequence: TGCAGTGCACGAAAGAGACAGTTTGAAGAGACCCAGTACTTC. It codes for CSARKRQFEETQYF.

The chain has TRBV6-5 and TRBJ1-1; maybe TRBD1 (6 bases). The CDR3 has 14 residues. Looked up from germline, CDR1 is MNHEY and CDR2 is SVGAGI. Between the trimmed V and J ends, which lost 0 bases and 8 bases, there was a span of 13 bases. CDR3 bases: TGTGCCAGCAGTTACTCGGACGAGGGGACAGAAGCTTTCTTT. As protein: CASSYSDEGTEAFF.

This clonotype was seen a handful of times. This chain links TRBV29-1 with TRBJ2-1, with TRBD1 matching over 9 bases. The CDR3 extends over 14 amino acids. Trimming removed 7 bases from V and 4 bases from J; junction bases left unmatched: 8. Germline values: CDR1 SQVTM, CDR2 ANQGSEA. CDR3 in DNA: TGCAGCGCCAGCGGGACAGGGTCTTACAATGAGCAGTTCTTC. It codes for CSASGTGSYNEQFF.

The rearrangement links TRBV20-1 to TRBJ1-4, with D possibly matching TRBD1 (6 bases). The CDR3 length is 16 residues. Germline V gives CDR1 DFQATT, CDR2 SNEGSKA (reference sequence). V lost 4 bases and J 0 bases, leaving 15 bases between the germline ends. CDR3 residues: CSAMRTAKATNEKLFF. The CDR3 DNA follows: TGCAGTGCTATGAGGACAGCTAAAGCAACTAATGAAAAACTGTTTTTT.

This clonotype has ten or more counts. Sequence at one end of the junction differs from germline and may be a read error. This chain joins TRBV11-2 and TRBJ2-1; 13 bases map to TRBD2. This CDR3 is 13 amino acids long. Germline CDR1 reads SGHAT; CDR2 reads FQNNGV. The chain's CDR3 is CASSPGLAGEQFF. CDR3 nucleotides: TGCGCCAGCAGCCCGGGACTAGCGGGGGAGCAGTTCTTC.

This clonotype was observed many times. The chain links TRBV12-3 or TRBV12-4 to TRBJ2-1; no firm D call. Trimming stripped 7 bases from V and 8 bases from J, with 9 bases between. The CDR3 extends over 11 amino acids. CDR3: CASTGNDEQFF. CDR3 sequence (DNA): TGTGCCAGCACTGGGAACGATGAGCAGTTCTTC.

This clonotype was seen a handful of times. The chain joins TRBV4-1 to TRBJ2-1; TRBD2 matches at 8 bases. The junction had 6 bases not matched to a gene; V was cut back by 0 bases and J by 5 bases. The germline CDR1 and CDR2 sequences are MGHRA and YSYEKL. This CDR3 is 16 amino acids long. As DNA, the CDR3 is TGCGCCAGCAGCCAAGATGCGACTAGCGTTCACAATGAGCAGTTCTTC. It specifies CASSQDATSVHNEQFF.

The chain employs TRBV28 and TRBJ2-7, with a possible D match to TRBD1 (6 bases). V was shortened by 7 bases and J by 7 bases, with 11 bases between the two germline ends. Germline CDR1 is MDHEN and CDR2 is SYDVKM. This CDR3 comprises 11 residues. Written as DNA, the CDR3 is TGTGCCAGCACGCAGGGGTGGGAGCAGTACTTC. Translation: CASTQGWEQYF.